This T cell receptor (beta chain) appears in the sequencing data of a study of Ad26.COV2.S vaccination and SARS-CoV-2 variants. Treatment here: approximately 18 received Ad26.COV2.S at low or high dose, single or two shots; roughly five received placebo; per-sample allocation not given. Day 63 following the first vaccine or placebo injection was when the samples were taken. Boston supplied an adult donor aged 18-55 years. Some clones are missing from TCRdb's copy, which holds only in-frame ones; the method was immunoSEQ multiplex PCR. This table has hundreds of thousands of clones, about 85% appearing once. The length of the CDR3 is 16 residues. Germline V gene sequence: CDR1 SGHRS, CDR2 YFSETQ. With 5 bases clipped from V and 0 bases from J, the junction kept 11 bases outside the gene matches.

The receptor was derived from a person between 18 and 59 years old who received the Ad26.COV2.S COVID-19 vaccine or a placebo. The chain couples TRBV5-1 to TRBJ2-7, with TRBD2 matching over 7 bases. Material: peripheral blood, obtained in a trial of Ad26.COV2.S vaccine versus placebo. CDR3 sequence: CASRLMLAANSYEQYF. The CDR3 coding sequence is TGCGCCAGCAGGTTGATGCTAGCGGCAAACTCCTACGAGCAGTACTTC.